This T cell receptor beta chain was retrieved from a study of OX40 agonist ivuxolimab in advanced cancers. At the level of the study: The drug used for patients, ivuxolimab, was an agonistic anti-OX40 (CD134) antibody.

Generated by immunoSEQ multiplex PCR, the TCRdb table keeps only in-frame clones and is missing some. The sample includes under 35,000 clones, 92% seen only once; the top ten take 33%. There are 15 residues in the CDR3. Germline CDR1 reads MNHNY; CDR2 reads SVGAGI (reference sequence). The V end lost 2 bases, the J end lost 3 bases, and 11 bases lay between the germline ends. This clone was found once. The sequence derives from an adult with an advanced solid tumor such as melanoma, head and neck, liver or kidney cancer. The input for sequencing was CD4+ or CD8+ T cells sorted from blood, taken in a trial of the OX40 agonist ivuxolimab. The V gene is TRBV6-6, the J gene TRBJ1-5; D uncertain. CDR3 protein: CASSYPGSDNQPQHF. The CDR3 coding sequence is TGTGCCAGCAGTTACCCGGGCAGCGACAATCAGCCCCAGCATTTT.